Listed here is a single T cell receptor (beta chain). This specimen comes from a study of blood T cell repertoires in COVID-19. Study-level background: From the United States, Italy and Spain came samples of acute and convalescent COVID-19. T cells, B-cell-depleted T cells, or PBMCs supplied cDNA or gDNA.

In the original analysis: Estimates of nucleated cell counts were drawn from the amplification of reference gene primers. Clones were sequenced by immunoSEQ multiplex PCR, and TCRdb holds only the in-frame ones, with some missing. From that table come the V and J calls and clone size; the DNA was used to work out D and trimming. The table includes 95,000 to 150,000 clones, about nine tenths detected once. Sequenced input: peripheral blood. The receptor's source is a woman between 70 and 85 years old with acute or convalescent COVID-19.

CDR3 DNA: TGTGCCACCAGCAGAGATCCAGGGAAAAACACCATATATTTT. It is translated as CATSRDPGKNTIYF. The V gene is TRBV15, the J gene TRBJ1-3, with a tentative D call TRBD1 (5 bases). The CDR3 runs to 14 residues. Deletions cut 0 bases from V and 6 bases from J, with 9 bases between. Germline V gene data show CDR1 as LNHNV and CDR2 as YYDKDF (reference sequence).